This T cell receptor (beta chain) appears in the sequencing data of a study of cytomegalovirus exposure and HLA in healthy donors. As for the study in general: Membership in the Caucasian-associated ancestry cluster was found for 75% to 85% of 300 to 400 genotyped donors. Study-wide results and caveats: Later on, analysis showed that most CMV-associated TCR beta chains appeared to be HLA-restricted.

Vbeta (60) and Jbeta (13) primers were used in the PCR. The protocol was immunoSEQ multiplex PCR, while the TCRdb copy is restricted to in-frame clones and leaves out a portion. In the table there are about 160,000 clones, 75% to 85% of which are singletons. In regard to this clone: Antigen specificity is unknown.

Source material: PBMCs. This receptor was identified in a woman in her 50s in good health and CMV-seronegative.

The CDR3 loop is CASSRVGNEQFF. CDR3 sequence (DNA): TGTGCCAGCAGTCGGGTTGGCAATGAGCAGTTCTTC. J is TRBJ2-1 and V is TRBV6-6; D remains ambiguous. V lost 5 bases and J 6 bases, leaving 8 bases between the germline ends. Germline V lookup: CDR1 MNHNY, CDR2 SVGAGI (reference sequence). CDR3 length: 12 amino acids.